The 18 T cell receptor beta chains reported below all come from one sample, sequenced in a study of blood T cells in healthy people across ages. Sample-barcoded 5' priming and a J-beta primer mix drove a second PCR of roughly 6 to 12 cycles. From the 5' RACE reads, TCRdb called clonotypes with MiXCR, one entry per CDR3 protein. The repertoire includes approximately 900,000 distinct CDR3 sequences, 29% of them detected once, and 10% sits in the top ten. The data were also submitted as part of a second study, on T cells of mothers and their children.

Sequenced: blood. Every receptor here comes from a woman in her forties in good health.

This clonotype showed up many times. The chain carries TRBV5-1 and TRBJ2-3; 13 bases map to TRBD2. CDR1 is SGHRS and CDR2 is YFSETQ in the germline V gene. V shed 2 bases and J 8 bases; nucleotides not matched to a gene: 11. The CDR3 contains 17 residues. The CDR3 protein is CASSLPRLAGGHGTQYF. CDR3 DNA sequence: TGCGCCAGCAGCTTACCTCGACTAGCGGGGGGCCACGGTACGCAGTATTTT. The full variable domain, with the rest looked up from reference TRBV5-1 and TRBJ2-3, is KAGVTQTPRYLIKTRGQQVTLSCSPISGHRSVSWYQQTPGQGLQFLFEYFSETQRNKGNFPGRFSGRQFSNSRSEMNVSTLELGDSALYLCASSLPRLAGGHGTQYFGPGTRLTVL.

The chain recombines TRBV19 with TRBJ1-1, with TRBD1 matching over 7 bases. Germline CDR1 is LNHDA and CDR2 is SQIVND (reference sequence). The CDR3 is 13 amino acids. With V trimmed by 7 bases and J by 1 base, 3 bases remained unmatched. This CDR3 reads CASKNRGNTEAFF. The CDR3 region has the DNA TGTGCCAGTAAAAACAGGGGGAACACTGAAGCTTTCTTT.

This clonotype has only a few counts. V and J are TRBV7-2 and TRBJ1-2; 9 bases fit TRBD1. The ends lost 5 bases at V and 11 bases at J; junction bases unmatched: 12. There are 14 residues in the CDR3. CDR1 SGHTA and CDR2 FQGNSA come from the germline V gene. The CDR3 reads CASSPAGTGSWYTF. In nucleotides, the CDR3 is TGTGCCAGCAGCCCGGCTGGGACAGGGAGCTGGTACACCTTC.

In this sample, this clonotype turned up a few times. The chain employs TRBV10-3 and TRBJ2-3; D remains ambiguous. The CDR3 length is 13 residues. Trimming stripped 9 bases from V and 2 bases from J, with 12 bases between. Germline CDR1 and CDR2: ENHRY and SYGVKD. The CDR3 DNA follows: TGTGCCATACGGACCAACAACACAGATACGCAGTATTTT. It yields the protein CAIRTNNTDTQYF.

This clonotype was seen a handful of times. This chain joins TRBV30 and TRBJ1-5; D remains ambiguous. CDR3 size: 14 residues. V was trimmed by 2 bases and J by 4 bases, leaving 12 bases between them. CDR1 is GTSNPN, CDR2 SVGIG, per germline (reference sequence). The CDR3 nucleotides are TGTGCCTGGAGTCTCGCCGGTGGAAATCAGCCCCAGCATTTT. Translating it yields CAWSLAGGNQPQHF.

This clonotype was observed many times. The rearrangement links TRBV7-6 to TRBJ2-1, with 8 bases that match TRBD1. Germline assignment: CDR1 SGHVS and CDR2 FNYEAQ. With V trimmed by 7 bases and J by 5 bases, 13 bases remained unmatched. The length of the CDR3 is 16 residues. The CDR3 region is CASKKTPGGMDNEQFF. The CDR3 DNA is TGTGCCAGCAAAAAAACTCCAGGGGGCATGGACAATGAGCAGTTCTTC.

This clonotype turned up a few times. A much larger clonotype is one base distant, so this may be a read error. The chain carries TRBV20-1 and TRBJ2-4; TRBD2 matches 11 bases. CDR1 and CDR2 from the germline V gene are DFQATT and SNEGSKA (reference sequence). V gave up 5 bases and J gave up 13 bases; unmatched junction bases: 13. The CDR3 length is 14 residues. In DNA, the CDR3 is TGCAGTGCTTGTAGCGGGGGGGCCGGCAATGAGCAGTACTTC. As protein: CSACSGGAGNEQYF.

A single count supports this clonotype. A clone one base away is much larger, so this may be a read error. The chain employs TRBV27 and TRBJ2-1, with a possible D match to TRBD2 (5 bases). CDR1 is MNHEY and CDR2 is SMNVEV in the germline V gene (reference sequence). CDR3 size: 13 residues. V was trimmed by 3 bases and J by 10 bases, leaving 13 bases between them. CDR3 sequence reads: CASSFASSYEQFF. In DNA, the CDR3 is TGTGCCAGCAGTTTTGCTAGCTCCTACGAGCAGTTCTTC.

This clonotype has more than one count but fewer than ten. DNA for the CDR3: TGTGCCATCAGCGAGGGCCGGAGAGGGTCCCACGAGCAGTACTTC. This encodes CAISEGRRGSHEQYF. The V call is TRBV10-3, the J call TRBJ2-7, with D tentatively TRBD2 (5 bases). Germline V CDR1 and CDR2: ENHRY, SYGVKD. The CDR3 consists of 15 residues. V lost 6 bases to trimming and J lost 5 bases, with 20 bases between them.

This clonotype was recorded a few times. This chain joins TRBV6-1 and TRBJ2-3; 12 bases line up with TRBD2. J gave up 6 bases and V 5 bases, and 3 bases lay outside the gene matches. Per the germline V gene, CDR1 is MNHNS and CDR2 is SASEGT. This CDR3 is 14 amino acids long. CDR3 nucleotide sequence: TGTGCCAGCAGTTCTAGCGGGGGGGACGATACGCAGTATTTT. It encodes CASSSSGGDDTQYF.

This clonotype appeared a few times. The CDR3 coding sequence is TGTGCCAGCAGTTACAGGGGGGATGAAAAACTGTTTTTT. It translates to CASSYRGDEKLFF. The rearrangement joins TRBV6-5 to TRBJ1-4; TRBD1 might be the D (6 bases). The CDR3 loop spans 13 amino acids. Germline V gives CDR1 MNHEY, CDR2 SVGAGI. The V and J ends lost 2 bases and 6 bases respectively, with 7 bases between them.

The chain recombines TRBV9 with TRBJ2-1, with D possibly matching TRBD2 (6 bases). Trimming left V 0 bases short and J 3 bases short, with 10 bases between. CDR1 SGDLS and CDR2 YYNGEE come from the germline V gene. The CDR3 is made up of 15 amino acids. Here the CDR3 reads CASSVDGGNYNEQFF. CDR3 in DNA: TGTGCCAGCAGCGTAGACGGGGGAAACTACAATGAGCAGTTCTTC.

This clonotype has ten or more counts. The V and J genes are TRBV5-4 and TRBJ2-7; 7 nucleotides align to TRBD1. Germline V gene lookup returns CDR1 SGHNT and CDR2 YYREEE (reference sequence). This CDR3 is built from 16 residues. V shed 0 bases and J 1 base; nucleotides not matched to a gene: 7. CDR3 sequence reads: CASSLDLGTASYEQYF. CDR3 in DNA: TGTGCCAGCAGCTTGGATCTCGGGACAGCATCCTACGAGCAGTACTTC.

This chain connects TRBV4-3 to TRBJ2-2; D might be TRBD2 (5 bases). CDR1 is LGHNA and CDR2 is YSLEER in the germline V gene. CDR3 length: 14 residues. The germline V and J ends were trimmed by 7 bases and 2 bases, with 11 bases remaining between them. This CDR3 is CASTGNFNTGELFF. The CDR3 DNA is TGCGCCAGCACCGGGAACTTTAACACCGGGGAGCTGTTTTTT.

This rearrangement joins TRBV7-8 to TRBJ1-5; no reliable D call. This CDR3 is 16 amino acids long. The germline gives CDR1 SGHVS, CDR2 FQNEAQ. V gave up 1 base and J gave up 2 bases, with 12 bases separating them. As DNA, the CDR3 is TGTGCCAGCAGCTTAGAGCGGCCATGGGGCAATCAGCCCCAGCATTTT. It is translated as CASSLERPWGNQPQHF.

The chain joins TRBV28 to TRBJ2-7; the match to TRBD2 covers 7 bases. Germline CDR1 is MDHEN and CDR2 is SYDVKM. The CDR3 consists of 15 residues. V was pared by 4 bases and J by 7 bases, with 13 bases of the junction left unmatched. CDR3 sequence: CASSSTSAPPREQYF. CDR3 DNA sequence: TGTGCCAGCAGTTCCACTAGCGCGCCACCTCGGGAGCAGTACTTC.

This clonotype was picked up a small number of times. This sequence joins TRBV12-3 or TRBV12-4 and TRBJ1-3; D gene uncertain. V was pared by 1 base and J by 2 bases, with 3 bases between. The CDR3 is made up of 13 amino acids. DNA of the CDR3: TGTGCCAGCAGTTTAGGTACTGGAAACACCATATATTTT. Translation gives CASSLGTGNTIYF.

This clonotype was observed a few times. The rearrangement joins TRBV20-1 to TRBJ2-7; 8 positions agree with TRBD2. The germline CDR1 and CDR2 sequences are DFQATT and SNEGSKA (reference sequence). The CDR3 loop spans 15 amino acids. After removal of 6 bases from V and 5 bases from J, the junction contained 15 bases not matched to a gene. This CDR3 reads CSATVPRGGANEQYF. CDR3 nucleotide sequence: TGCAGTGCCACCGTTCCCCGGGGGGGCGCAAACGAGCAGTACTTC.